A selection of T cell receptor beta chains follows, all from one sample in a study of Graves' ophthalmopathy and Graves' hyperthyroidism. TCRdb reanalysed the multiplex PCR reads using MiXCR and keeps one entry per CDR3 protein. The sample consists of around 1,000,000 distinct CDR3 sequences, roughly two fifths of them appearing once. What was sequenced was peripheral blood or thyroid tissue (not recorded which). The receptors shown here come from an adult man with Graves' hyperthyroidism. Each CDR3 is given with its conserved first and last residue. Fields, in order: J gene, clone size, V gene, D gene, CDR3 DNA, CDR3 protein. D genes are given only for firm matches. Some rows mark clone size as missing; the rest say once, few, many or name a class of expanded clone.

J: TRBJ1-1; size: many; V: TRBV19; D: TRBD1; DNA: TGTGCCAGTAGTAAACAGACAGGGCACACTGAAGCTTTCTTT; CDR3: CASSKQTGHTEAFF
J: TRBJ2-7; size: few; V: TRBV12-3/TRBV12-4; D: -; DNA: TGTGCCAGCAGTTTGGGGTTCGACAGACAGTACTTC; CDR3: CASSLGFDRQYF
J: TRBJ2-7; size: few; V: TRBV4-3; D: TRBD2; DNA: TGCGCCAGCAGCCAAACCAGCGGGAGCGACTACGAGCAGTACTTC; CDR3: CASSQTSGSDYEQYF
J: TRBJ1-4; size: -; V: TRBV20-1; D: -; DNA: TGCAGTGCCCTCTCAGGGTCTAATGAAAAACTGTTTTTT; CDR3: CSALSGSNEKLFF
J: TRBJ1-1; size: -; V: TRBV12-3/TRBV12-4; D: -; DNA: TGTGCCAGCAGTCCCAGGACCCTCCGAGGCACTGAAGCTTTCTTT; CDR3: CASSPRTLRGTEAFF
J: TRBJ2-5; size: few; V: TRBV5-1; D: -; DNA: TGCGCCAGCAGTCAGGGGACGTACGAAGAGACCCAGTACTTC; CDR3: CASSQGTYEETQYF
J: TRBJ2-2; size: few; V: TRBV6-5; D: -; DNA: TGTGCCAGCAGTCCCTCAAAGGCCGGGGAGCTGTTTTTT; CDR3: CASSPSKAGELFF
J: TRBJ1-1; size: once; V: TRBV10-3; D: -; DNA: TGTGCCATCAGTGCTAGCGGGGGCACGAACACTGAAGCTTTCTTT; CDR3: CAISASGGTNTEAFF
J: TRBJ2-7; size: -; V: TRBV6-1; D: -; DNA: TGTGCCAGCAGTGAAGCGAGGCTAACTGCCGAGCAGTACTTC; CDR3: CASSEARLTAEQYF
J: TRBJ1-1; size: -; V: TRBV2; D: TRBD1; DNA: TGTGCCAGCAGTTCCCCCCCCGGGACAGGGGGGAGCACTGAAGCTTTCTTT; CDR3: CASSSPPGTGGSTEAFF
J: TRBJ2-7; size: few; V: TRBV20-1; D: -; DNA: -; CDR3: CCASSTGTAYEQYF
J: TRBJ1-6; size: -; V: TRBV2; D: -; DNA: TGTGCCAGCAAGGGTGCAGGGTACTCACCCCTCCACTTT; CDR3: CASKGAGYSPLHF
J: TRBJ1-5; size: once; V: TRBV24-1; D: -; DNA: TGTGCCACCAGTGGGAGGGGGGGCATAGGTAATCAGCCCCAGCATTTT; CDR3: CATSGRGGIGNQPQHF
J: TRBJ2-5; size: few; V: TRBV5-6; D: TRBD2; DNA: TGTGCCAGCAGCCCGACGCGGGGCAAGCTAGCGGGGGTGGAGACCCAGTACTTC; CDR3: CASSPTRGKLAGVETQYF
J: TRBJ1-1; size: many; V: TRBV5-6; D: -; DNA: TGTGCCAGCAGCTTTGGGGGGGGCCTAGGCACTGAAGCTTTCTTT; CDR3: CASSFGGGLGTEAFF
J: TRBJ1-1; size: once; V: TRBV15; D: -; DNA: TGTGCCACCAGCAGAGGAGGAAGAGCGAACACTGAAGCTTTCTTT; CDR3: CATSRGGRANTEAFF
J: TRBJ2-7; size: -; V: TRBV6-2/TRBV6-3; D: -; DNA: TGTGCCAGCAGCTACAGGGACCGTGCATACTACGAGCAGTACTTC; CDR3: CASSYRDRAYYEQYF
J: TRBJ1-1; size: many; V: TRBV4-1; D: -; DNA: TGCGCCAGCAGCCAGATACAGGCGCCGAACACTGAAGCTTTCTTT; CDR3: CASSQIQAPNTEAFF
J: TRBJ2-7; size: many; V: TRBV24-1; D: -; DNA: TGTGCCACCAGTGATTACTACGAGCAGTACTTC; CDR3: CATSDYYEQYF
J: TRBJ2-7; size: -; V: TRBV11-2; D: -; DNA: TGTGCCAGCAGCTTAGGAGGCGGGCACTCCTACGAGCAGTACTTC; CDR3: CASSLGGGHSYEQYF
J: TRBJ1-1; size: -; V: TRBV10-3; D: -; DNA: TGTGCCATCAATCCAGGTCCTCAGAACACTGAAGCTTTCTTT; CDR3: CAINPGPQNTEAFF
J: TRBJ2-2; size: many; V: TRBV6-6; D: TRBD1; DNA: TGTGCCAGCAGTCAGTCACAGGGGGCCGGGGAGCTGTTTTTT; CDR3: CASSQSQGAGELFF
J: TRBJ1-4; size: many; V: TRBV7-8; D: -; DNA: TGTGCCAGCAGCTTAGAAGGGGGGCTCGGTGAAAAACTGTTTTTT; CDR3: CASSLEGGLGEKLFF
J: TRBJ1-1; size: few; V: TRBV6-5; D: TRBD1; DNA: TGTGCCAGCACACATCGGACAGGTCCTCTGAACACTGAAGCTTTCTTT; CDR3: CASTHRTGPLNTEAFF
J: TRBJ2-7; size: -; V: TRBV7-9; D: -; DNA: TGTGCCAGCGCCATCGAGGGCGGGTACGAGCAGTACTTC; CDR3: CASAIEGGYEQYF
J: TRBJ2-7; size: few; V: TRBV10-3; D: -; DNA: TGTGCCAGCACGGAAACATCCTACGAGCAGTACTTC; CDR3: CASTETSYEQYF
J: TRBJ1-5; size: few; V: TRBV10-3; D: TRBD1; DNA: TGTGCCAGCAGTTATACCGGGACAGGAGGGCAGCCCCAGCATTTT; CDR3: CASSYTGTGGQPQHF
J: TRBJ2-3; size: -; V: TRBV10-3; D: -; DNA: TGTGCCATCAGTACCCTGTGGACGGTGAGGTCTAGCACAGATACGCAGTATTTT; CDR3: CAISTLWTVRSSTDTQYF
J: TRBJ2-2; size: many; V: TRBV7-6; D: TRBD1; DNA: TGTGCCAGCAGCCGACAGGGTGGTACGAACACCGGGGAGCTGTTTTTT; CDR3: CASSRQGGTNTGELFF
J: TRBJ1-1; size: few; V: TRBV6-2/TRBV6-3; D: TRBD1; DNA: TGTGCCAGCAGTTACCCGCAGGGGGGGCTGGAAGGTGAAGCTTTCTTT; CDR3: CASSYPQGGLEGEAFF
J: TRBJ2-7; size: many; V: TRBV7-8; D: -; DNA: TGTGCCAGCAGGGGACGGGGAGCCTACGAGCAGTACTTC; CDR3: CASRGRGAYEQYF
J: TRBJ2-5; size: many; V: TRBV11-2; D: -; DNA: TGTGCCAGCAGCTTAGATGAATTAAAGACCCAGTACTTC; CDR3: CASSLDELKTQYF
J: TRBJ1-1; size: many; V: TRBV7-9; D: -; DNA: TGTGCCAGCAGCGCGAGTCGGTTCACTGAAGCTTTCTTT; CDR3: CASSASRFTEAFF
J: TRBJ2-7; size: -; V: TRBV7-6; D: -; DNA: TGTGCCAGCTCACCAGATGCCGGTTACAAGCAGTACTTC; CDR3: CASSPDAGYKQYF
J: TRBJ1-4; size: -; V: TRBV5-4; D: -; DNA: TGTGCCAGCAGCTTGGAGTCAGGGGATGAAAAACTGTTTTTT; CDR3: CASSLESGDEKLFF
J: TRBJ2-7; size: -; V: TRBV28; D: -; DNA: TGTGCCAGCAGTTTACCCGGCCGGGGGAACGAGCAGTACTTC; CDR3: CASSLPGRGNEQYF
J: TRBJ2-7; size: -; V: TRBV25-1; D: -; DNA: TGTGCCAGCATTCCCGAGCCGGCGGGAACCTACGAGCAGTACTTC; CDR3: CASIPEPAGTYEQYF
J: TRBJ1-2; size: many; V: TRBV14; D: -; DNA: TGTGCCAGCAGCCAAGTAGGACAGAACTATGGCTACACCTTC; CDR3: CASSQVGQNYGYTF
J: TRBJ1-2; size: many; V: TRBV29-1; D: TRBD1; DNA: TGCAGCGTCGAGGACAGGTGGGGCTCTGGCTACACCTTC; CDR3: CSVEDRWGSGYTF
J: TRBJ1-4; size: -; V: TRBV12-3/TRBV12-4; D: -; DNA: TGTGCCAGCAGTCCCCACTTGACGGTGAGGGGTGAAAAACTGTTTTTT; CDR3: CASSPHLTVRGEKLFF
J: TRBJ1-2; size: -; V: TRBV12-3/TRBV12-4; D: -; DNA: TGTGCCAGCCGCTTTTTGGGTGCTAACTATGGCTACACCTTC; CDR3: CASRFLGANYGYTF
J: TRBJ1-3; size: -; V: TRBV19; D: -; DNA: TGTGCCAGTAGTATCTCGGCCAGCTCTGGAAACACCATATATTTT; CDR3: CASSISASSGNTIYF
J: TRBJ2-2; size: once; V: TRBV25-1; D: -; DNA: TGCGCCAGCAGCCAAGGGCAGGTTGGCGCCGGGGAGCTGTTTTTT; CDR3: CASSQGQVGAGELFF
J: TRBJ2-7; size: -; V: TRBV7-9; D: TRBD1; DNA: TGTGCCAGCAGCGATACAGGGGCTGGCGAGCAGTACTTC; CDR3: CASSDTGAGEQYF
J: TRBJ1-1; size: many; V: TRBV6-6; D: TRBD1; DNA: TGTGCCAGCAGTTACGGGGACAGTAACACTGAAGCTTTCTTT; CDR3: CASSYGDSNTEAFF
J: TRBJ2-2; size: -; V: TRBV7-9; D: -; DNA: TGTGCCAGCAGAGATTCTAGACCACTTAAATTCTTCGCGAACACCGGGGAGCTGTTTTTT; CDR3: CASRDSRPLKFFANTGELFF
J: TRBJ1-6; size: -; V: TRBV7-2; D: TRBD1; DNA: TGTGCCAGCAGCTGGGACAGGGGCATGTGGAATTCACCCCTCCACTTT; CDR3: CASSWDRGMWNSPLHF
J: TRBJ1-2; size: -; V: TRBV7-9; D: -; DNA: TGTGCCAGCAGTTTTGAGGGGACTGGAAACACCTTC; CDR3: CASSFEGTGNTF
J: TRBJ2-5; size: -; V: TRBV5-6; D: -; DNA: TGTGCCAGCAGCTCGCGGCAGGAGGGGGCGGTGGAGACCCAGTACTTC; CDR3: CASSSRQEGAVETQYF
J: TRBJ1-6; size: few; V: TRBV6-5; D: TRBD1; DNA: TGTGCCAGCCAGGGGGGGCCGAGACAGGGGTATAATTCACCCCTCCACTTT; CDR3: CASQGGPRQGYNSPLHF
J: TRBJ2-7; size: -; V: TRBV2; D: -; DNA: TGTGCCAGCAGTGAAGGGAGACGGAACACCGGGGAGCTGTACTTC; CDR3: CASSEGRRNTGELYF
J: TRBJ1-6; size: -; V: TRBV6-6; D: -; DNA: TGTGCCAGCAGTTTACGGCGGGGTTATCGGTCACCCCTCCACTTT; CDR3: CASSLRRGYRSPLHF